A selection of T cell receptor beta chains follows, all from one sample in a study of blood T cell repertoires in COVID-19. Sequencing was performed with immunoSEQ multiplex PCR; in TCRdb, only in-frame clones are kept and a portion is missing. The sample comprises 55,000 to 80,000 clones, approximately 89% of which are singletons, and about 2.4% rests with the top ten. The source material was peripheral blood. The receptors originated from a human donor in a cohort sampled during active COVID-19. CDR3s include the opening cysteine and the closing phenylalanine or tryptophan. A D gene is named only where the DNA matches it firmly. Size is stated for part of the rows, as once, few or many counts, or as a class when the clone is expanded.

d_gene | len | abundance | j_gene | v_gene | CDR3aa | CDR3nt
TRBD2 | 17 | . | TRBJ2-7 | TRBV7-9 | CASMDPAGAASSYEQYF | TGTGCCAGCATGGATCCAGCGGGGGCCGCCAGCTCCTACGAGCAGTACTTC
. | 14 | . | TRBJ1-1 | TRBV19 | CASSHDTRGTEAFF | TGTGCCAGTAGTCACGACACCCGGGGGACTGAAGCTTTCTTT
. | 15 | . | TRBJ2-7 | TRBV28 | CASSVLPAGNYEQYF | TGTGCCAGCAGTGTACTACCGGCAGGGAACTACGAGCAGTACTTC
TRBD2 | 18 | . | TRBJ2-5 | TRBV4-1 | CASSQDGLAGNKRETQYF | TGCGCCAGCAGCCAAGATGGACTAGCGGGAAATAAACGAGAGACCCAGTACTTC
. | 13 | . | TRBJ1-4 | TRBV24-1 | CATSDFKSEKLFF | TGTGCCACCAGTGATTTCAAGAGCGAAAAACTGTTTTTT
. | 15 | . | TRBJ2-7 | TRBV5-5 | CASSSNLDTPYEQYF | TGTGCCAGCAGCTCTAACCTCGATACCCCCTACGAGCAGTACTTC
TRBD1 | 15 | . | TRBJ1-2 | TRBV30 | CAWRVDSTGNYGYTF | TGTGCCTGGAGAGTGGACTCGACAGGGAACTATGGCTACACCTTC
TRBD2 | 18 | . | TRBJ2-6 | TRBV4-3 | CASSQDRLAGGGANVLTF | TGCGCCAGCAGCCAAGATCGGCTAGCGGGAGGTGGGGCCAACGTCCTGACTTTC
TRBD2 | 15 | . | TRBJ2-3 | TRBV27 | CASSSLAGATDTQYF | TGTGCCAGCAGTTCTTTAGCGGGAGCCACAGATACGCAGTATTTT
. | 12 | . | TRBJ1-1 | TRBV10-1 | CASSEWGSAAFF | TGCGCCAGCAGTGAGTGGGGCTCTGCAGCTTTCTTT
. | 17 | once | TRBJ1-3 | TRBV5-6 | CASSPTRTIGSFHTIYF | TGTGCCAGCAGTCCGACCCGAACTATCGGCAGTTTCCACACCATATATTTT
. | 15 | . | TRBJ1-2 | TRBV2 | CASRALPGTSDGYTF | TGTGCCAGCAGAGCACTTCCCGGGACATCTGATGGCTACACCTTC
TRBD1 | 14 | . | TRBJ1-2 | TRBV10-3 | CAITMRQGPYGYTF | TGTGCCATCACTATGCGACAGGGGCCCTATGGCTACACCTTC